The text below deals with one TCR beta chain. At the DNA level, this CDR3 is encoded by other sequences in the same sample as well. The data were obtained in a study of blood T cell repertoires in COVID-19. About the research overall: The United States, Italy and Spain provided the acute and convalescent COVID-19 samples.

Germline V gene lookup returns CDR1 KGHDR and CDR2 SFDVKD. V was shortened by 2 bases and J by 4 bases, with 2 bases between the two germline ends. The CDR3 runs to 12 residues. Data came from immunoSEQ multiplex PCR; TCRdb stores just in-frame clones and leaves some out. The sample shows about 300,000 clones, 85% of them seen only once. Sequencing used PBMCs or T cells enriched from blood (not recorded which). The clonotype originates from a woman in her twenties or thirties who had been exposed to COVID-19. The chain links TRBV24-1 to TRBJ1-5; D is ambiguous. CDR3 DNA sequence: TGTGCCACCAGTGATTCAAATCAGCCCCAGCATTTT. Translation: CATSDSNQPQHF.